The 24 T cell receptor beta chains listed next were all sequenced from one sample in a study of CD8 T cells in Susac syndrome. An amount of RNA that ranged from roughly 0.5 to 1 ug was reverse transcribed with random hexamers. A single record per CDR3 protein comes from TCRdb applying MiXCR to the immunoSEQ multiplex PCR reads. The repertoire includes about 430,000 distinct CDR3 sequences, approximately 85% of them detected once, and under 0.15% sits in the top ten. The sequenced sample was CD8+ T cells from PBMCs. The receptor source for this set is a human donor with multiple sclerosis.

The V call is TRBV5-1, the J call TRBJ1-1; D gene unclear. This CDR3 is built from 14 residues. The V gene lost 2 bases and the J gene lost 3 bases, with 11 bases spanning the gap. Germline V gene sequence: CDR1 SGHRS, CDR2 YFSETQ. In nucleotides, the CDR3 is TGCGCCAGCAGCTTAGAGGGATGGGACACTGAAGCTTTCTTT. Its protein product is CASSLEGWDTEAFF.

A few counts support this clonotype. The J gene is TRBJ2-7, the V gene TRBV7-9; D may correspond to TRBD1 or TRBD2 (5 bases each). This CDR3 contains 16 residues. Trimming cost V 1 base and J 3 bases, with 16 bases left between them. Germline values: CDR1 SEHNR, CDR2 FQNEAQ (reference sequence). CDR3 amino acids: CASSLGLGDGFYEQYF. In DNA form, the CDR3 reads TGTGCCAGCAGCTTAGGCTTGGGGGACGGGTTCTACGAGCAGTACTTC.

The CDR3, as DNA: TGCAGTGCTCGGTGGTGGGGGCGCGGTGGCTACACCTTC. Translation: CSARWWGRGGYTF. This sequence joins TRBV20-1 and TRBJ1-2; D perhaps matches TRBD1 (6 bases). Trimming left V 5 bases short and J 7 bases short, with 17 bases between. The CDR3 has 13 residues. CDR1 DFQATT and CDR2 SNEGSKA come from the germline V gene (reference sequence).

The chain recombines TRBV27 with TRBJ2-7; maybe TRBD1 (6 bases). V was pared by 2 bases and J by 5 bases, with 13 bases between. Germline lookup yields CDR1 MNHEY and CDR2 SMNVEV (reference sequence). The CDR3 spans 14 residues. In nucleotides, the CDR3 is TGTGCCAGCAGTTTAACAGGGCGAGGGCACGAGCAGTACTTC. Translation: CASSLTGRGHEQYF.

V gene TRBV19 combines with J gene TRBJ1-6; weak D call: TRBD1 (5 bases). The length of the CDR3 is 12 residues. CDR1 and CDR2 from the germline V gene are LNHDA and SQIVND (reference sequence). V was pared by 9 bases and J by 6 bases, with 9 bases between. The CDR3 bases are TGTGCCAGCCGGGACCCTAATTCACCCCTCCACTTT. Translated, it gives CASRDPNSPLHF. Looking up the rest from reference TRBV19 and TRBJ1-6 gives the full variable domain: DGGITQSPKYLFRKEGQNVTLSCEQNLNHDAMYWYRQDPGQGLRLIYYSQIVNDFQKGDIAEGYSVSREKKESFPLTVTSAQKNPTAFYLCASRDPNSPLHFGNGTRLTVT.

V and J are TRBV5-5 and TRBJ1-5; D may be TRBD1 (5 bases). With 4 bases removed from V and 1 base from J, the gap between germline ends came to 12 bases. Germline values: CDR1 SGHKS, CDR2 YYEKEE (reference sequence). The CDR3 has 15 residues. The CDR3, as DNA: TGTGCCAGCAGCGGAGGGGTTACGAGCAATCAGCCCCAGCATTTT. Its translation is CASSGGVTSNQPQHF. Using reference TRBV5-5 and TRBJ1-5 for the parts outside the CDR3, the full variable domain is DAGVTQSPTHLIKTRGQQVTLRCSPISGHKSVSWYQQVLGQGPQFIFQYYEKEERGRGNFPDRFSARQFPNYSSELNVNALLLGDSALYLCASSGGVTSNQPQHFGDGTRLSIL.

This sequence joins TRBV6-5 and TRBJ2-3; D remains unclear. The CDR3 is 13 amino acids. Trimming removed 5 bases at V and 6 bases at J, with 12 bases between. Per germline, CDR1 MNHEY and CDR2 SVGAGI. The CDR3 region is CASSPYPADTQYF. The CDR3, as DNA: TGTGCCAGCAGTCCGTACCCAGCTGATACGCAGTATTTT.

The V gene is TRBV27, the J gene TRBJ1-5; maybe TRBD1 (5 bases). CDR3 length: 13 amino acids. The germline gives CDR1 MNHEY, CDR2 SMNVEV (reference sequence). The ends were cut back, 7 bases at V and 4 bases at J, with 11 bases in the middle. The CDR3 reads CASTGGVNQPQHF. CDR3 sequence (DNA): TGTGCCAGCACGGGGGGGGTGAATCAGCCCCAGCATTTT.

V gene TRBV5-1 combines with J gene TRBJ2-1; no firm D call. Germline loops: CDR1 SGHRS, CDR2 YFSETQ. CDR3 size: 15 residues. The V gene lost 2 bases and the J gene lost 0 bases, with 9 bases spanning the gap. This CDR3 is CASSFRISSYNEQFF. CDR3 coding DNA: TGCGCCAGCAGCTTCCGGATTAGCTCCTACAATGAGCAGTTCTTC.

The rearrangement links TRBV27 to TRBJ1-2; no firm D call. The CDR3 is made up of 14 amino acids. The germline V gene has CDR1 MNHEY and CDR2 SMNVEV (reference sequence). V was pared by 2 bases and J by 5 bases, with 12 bases between. DNA for the CDR3: TGTGCCAGCAGTTTAGTCCCGAACGGTTATGGCTACACCTTC. Translating it yields CASSLVPNGYGYTF.

This clonotype has more than one count but fewer than ten. J is TRBJ2-1 and V is TRBV6-4, with 7 bases that match TRBD1. The germline CDR1 and CDR2 sequences are MRHNA and SNTAGT. The CDR3 is made up of 15 amino acids. V shed 3 bases, J shed 4 bases, and the junction held 6 bases outside the gene matches. As DNA, the CDR3 is TGTGCCAGCAGTGAGAACCAGGGGGATTACAATGAGCAGTTCTTC. The encoded protein is CASSENQGDYNEQFF.

This clonotype has more than one count but fewer than ten. The chain employs TRBV6-5 and TRBJ2-1; D remains ambiguous. Germline V gives CDR1 MNHEY, CDR2 SVGAGI. Trimming took off 3 bases at V and 6 bases at J, with 6 bases between the two ends. The CDR3 is made up of 12 amino acids. DNA for the CDR3: TGTGCCAGCAGTTATTCCCCCAATGAGCAGTTCTTC. It specifies CASSYSPNEQFF.

In DNA, the CDR3 is TGTGCCAGCAGTTACGGGACTAGCGATGTCGGGGAGCTGTTTTTT. Translated, it gives CASSYGTSDVGELFF. The chain is built from TRBV12-3 or TRBV12-4 and TRBJ2-2; TRBD2 agrees at 10 bases. The CDR3 is made up of 15 amino acids. Losses at the gene ends were 4 bases for V and 7 bases for J; bases not matched to a gene: 6.

The rearrangement joins TRBV19 to TRBJ2-1; D not resolved. This CDR3 comprises 14 residues. The V end was cut by 6 bases, the J end by 4 bases, with 13 bases between. The germline V gene has CDR1 LNHDA and CDR2 SQIVND (reference sequence). CDR3 sequence: CASSLRSPYNEQFF. The CDR3 DNA reads as TGTGCCAGTAGCCTGAGGTCTCCTTACAATGAGCAGTTCTTC.

The chain is built from TRBV6-1 and TRBJ2-1; 8 bases match TRBD2. This CDR3 contains 15 residues. CDR1 is MNHNS and CDR2 is SASEGT in the germline V gene. The junction had 6 bases not matched to a gene; V was cut back by 3 bases and J by 5 bases. The CDR3 here is CASSEWGLEDNEQFF. The CDR3, as DNA: TGTGCCAGCAGTGAGTGGGGACTAGAGGACAATGAGCAGTTCTTC.

The V and J genes are TRBV20-1 and TRBJ2-7; TRBD1 matches at 7 bases. Germline V lookup: CDR1 DFQATT, CDR2 SNEGSKA (reference sequence). The CDR3 runs 13 residues. V shed 5 bases, J shed 4 bases, and the junction held 8 bases outside the gene matches. CDR3: CSAAPGQIYEQYF. The CDR3 coding sequence is TGCAGTGCTGCGCCGGGACAGATATACGAGCAGTACTTC.

J is TRBJ1-2 and V is TRBV29-1; 7 nucleotides line up with TRBD1. This CDR3 has 12 residues. Germline V gene data show CDR1 as SQVTM and CDR2 as ANQGSEA. With V trimmed by 5 bases and J by 7 bases, 7 bases remained unmatched. CDR3 DNA sequence: TGCAGCGTTCCCGGGACAGTTGGTGGCTACACCTTC. This sequence encodes CSVPGTVGGYTF. The full variable domain, completed using reference TRBV29-1 and TRBJ1-2, is SAVISQKPSRDICQRGTSLTIQCQVDSQVTMMFWYRQQPGQSLTLIATANQGSEATYESGFVIDKFPISRPNLTFSTLTVSNMSPEDSSIYLCSVPGTVGGYTFGSGTRLTVV.

This sequence joins TRBV25-1 and TRBJ1-2; 8 positions match TRBD1. The germline gives CDR1 MGHDK, CDR2 SYGVNS. CDR3 length: 14 residues. Trimming cost V 4 bases and J 4 bases; bases outside gene matches: 5. CDR3 in DNA: TGTGCCAGCAGTGCCGGACAGGGAGGCTATGGCTACACCTTC. This sequence encodes CASSAGQGGYGYTF.

This chain connects TRBV7-6 to TRBJ2-1, with a possible D match to TRBD1 (6 bases). CDR3 length equals 14 residues. The germline V gene encodes CDR1 SGHVS and CDR2 FNYEAQ. V shed 4 bases and J shed 8 bases, with 15 bases lying between them. In DNA form, the CDR3 reads TGTGCCAGCAGCTATTCAGGGGTCCTTGATGAGCAGTTCTTC. Protein sequence: CASSYSGVLDEQFF.

This clonotype was seen only a few times. CDR3 DNA sequence: TGTGCCAGCAGCTCGATACAGGGGGCTGGGGCAGATACGCAGTATTTT. It specifies CASSSIQGAGADTQYF. The chain links TRBV5-4 to TRBJ2-3, with 9 bases fitting TRBD1. The V gene's germline CDR1 is SGHNT and CDR2 YYREEE (reference sequence). This CDR3 comprises 16 residues. With 3 bases clipped from V and 4 bases from J, the junction kept 9 bases outside the gene matches.

This chain joins TRBV9 and TRBJ2-7; D gene unclear. Germline CDR1 and CDR2: SGDLS and YYNGEE. V was trimmed by 0 bases and J by 2 bases, leaving 9 bases between them. The CDR3 totals 14 residues. CDR3 bases: TGTGCCAGCAGCGTAGGTTCACCAACCTACGAGCAGTACTTC. Protein product: CASSVGSPTYEQYF.

The rearrangement uses TRBV7-6 and TRBJ2-7; 12 nucleotides agree with TRBD2. The CDR3 runs to 17 residues. J gave up 6 bases and V 5 bases, and 14 bases lay outside the gene matches. Per germline, CDR1 SGHVS and CDR2 FNYEAQ. CDR3 DNA sequence: TGTGCCAGCAGCCCAGAGGCTAGCGGGGGGGCCCGAGCCGAGCAGTACTTC. It specifies CASSPEASGGARAEQYF.

This chain uses TRBV27 with TRBJ2-7; D gene ambiguous. From germline, CDR1 is MNHEY and CDR2 SMNVEV (reference sequence). The V gene lost 5 bases and the J gene lost 4 bases, with 15 bases spanning the gap. CDR3 size: 14 residues. The CDR3 nucleotides read TGTGCCAGCAGTCCTCGGGCCGCCGGGTACGAGCAGTACTTC. Its protein is CASSPRAAGYEQYF.

This chain links TRBV19 with TRBJ2-7; D assignment may be TRBD1 or TRBD2 (5 bases each). The V gene's germline CDR1 is LNHDA and CDR2 SQIVND (reference sequence). CDR3 length equals 14 residues. V lost 3 bases, J lost 2 bases, and 11 bases lay in between. Here the CDR3 DNA reads TGTGCCAGTAGTATTGGGACCGGGACCTACGAGCAGTACTTC. Amino acid sequence: CASSIGTGTYEQYF.